A single sample gave rise to the 20 T cell receptor beta chains below, sequenced in a study of cytomegalovirus exposure and HLA in healthy donors (dated by TCRdb to the late 2010s). Library preparation was by the immunoSEQ multiplex PCR assay. The multiplex PCR relied on a mix of 60 forward primers for TCR Vbeta segments and 13 reverse primers for TCR Jbeta segments. As stored in TCRdb, this immuneACCESS dataset retains in-frame rearrangements with V and J assigned. A fraction of the clones does not appear; measured against another copy, unresolved V genes explain less than half of the discrepancy, and the remainder lacks a known reason. For this sample the table gives around 80,000 clones, of which 62% were detected only once. The ten largest clones take up about 4.2% of the sample. Sequenced input: PBMCs. The receptors originated from a male donor in good health and CMV-seropositive.

This CDR3 is CASSLQGAGSTEAFF. The DNA for the CDR3 is TGTGCCAGCTCCCTTCAGGGGGCAGGGAGCACTGAAGCTTTCTTT. This sequence joins TRBV18 and TRBJ1-1; 8 nucleotides align to TRBD1. Germline values: CDR1 KGHSH, CDR2 LQKENI. This CDR3 spans 15 amino acids. V gave up 6 bases and J gave up 4 bases; unmatched junction bases: 10. Drawing the rest from reference TRBV18 and TRBJ1-1, the complete variable domain is NAGVMQNPRHLVRRRGQEARLRCSPMKGHSHVYWYRQLPEEGLKFMVYLQKENIIDESGMPKERFSAEFPKEGPSILRIQQVVRGDSAAYFCASSLQGAGSTEAFFGQGTRLTVV.

This clone has a handful of counts. The rearrangement uses TRBV20-1 and TRBJ1-4; the D gene is possibly TRBD1 (5 bases). CDR1 is DFQATT, CDR2 SNEGSKA, per germline (reference sequence). V was trimmed by 5 bases and J by 13 bases, leaving 14 bases between them. This CDR3 spans 11 amino acids. CDR3 DNA sequence: TGCAGTGCTCACATAACAGGCGGACTGTTTTTT. Translating gives CSAHITGGLFF.

The rearrangement joins TRBV5-4 to TRBJ2-2; D is unclear. Germline CDR1 reads SGHNT; CDR2 reads YYREEE (reference sequence). The V end lost 4 bases, the J end lost 0 bases, and 7 bases lay between the germline ends. The length of the CDR3 is 14 residues. CDR3 in amino acids: CASSPTANTGELFF. The DNA of the CDR3 is TGTGCCAGCAGCCCTACAGCGAACACCGGGGAGCTGTTTTTT.

This chain links TRBV28 with TRBJ2-7, with 8 bases lining up with TRBD1. The CDR3 extends over 16 amino acids. The ends lost 7 bases at V and 7 bases at J; junction bases unmatched: 18. Germline V gene sequence: CDR1 MDHEN, CDR2 SYDVKM. Here the CDR3 DNA reads TGTGCCAGCACCCTGGGGGGCTCGGGCAGGGGGCAAGAGCAGTACTTC. It yields the protein CASTLGGSGRGQEQYF.

In its sample, this clone was seen a few times. The chain uses TRBV5-1 and TRBJ1-2; tentative D call: TRBD1 (6 bases). Germline CDR1 SGHRS, CDR2 YFSETQ. V was shortened by 4 bases and J by 2 bases, with 12 bases between the two germline ends. The CDR3 runs to 14 residues. The CDR3: CASSAGTPNYGYTF. The CDR3 coding sequence is TGCGCCAGCAGCGCCGGGACACCAAACTATGGCTACACCTTC.

The V and J genes are TRBV9 and TRBJ1-5; D is undetermined. The germline gives CDR1 SGDLS, CDR2 YYNGEE. The V gene lost 0 bases and the J gene lost 3 bases, with 4 bases spanning the gap. This CDR3 spans 13 amino acids. The CDR3 bases are TGTGCCAGCAGCGTAGAGCCCAATCAGCCCCAGCATTTT. This codes for CASSVEPNQPQHF.

This clone has just a few counts. The DNA of the CDR3 is TGTGCCTGGAGACTGACACTCTCTGGAAACACCATATATTTT. It is translated as CAWRLTLSGNTIYF. This sequence joins TRBV30 and TRBJ1-3, with D unclear. This CDR3 has 14 residues. Trimming stripped 3 bases from V and 0 bases from J, with 9 bases between. Germline V gene data show CDR1 as GTSNPN and CDR2 as SVGIG (reference sequence).

V is TRBV11-3 and J is TRBJ2-2; 8 bases map to TRBD1. V gave up 5 bases and J gave up 1 base; unmatched junction bases: 6. The CDR3 runs 16 residues. Germline V lookup: CDR1 SGHNT, CDR2 YENEEA. CDR3 sequence: CASSNGQGQNTGELFF. The CDR3 DNA reads as TGTGCCAGCAGCAACGGACAGGGCCAGAACACCGGGGAGCTGTTTTTT.

V and J are TRBV27 and TRBJ1-2; 8 bases line up with TRBD1. CDR3 size: 13 residues. With V trimmed by 7 bases and J by 7 bases, 8 bases remained unmatched. CDR1 MNHEY and CDR2 SMNVEV come from the germline V gene (reference sequence). CDR3 bases: TGTGCCAGCATCGATCCAGGGGGCGGTGGCTACACCTTC. Translating gives CASIDPGGGGYTF.

This clone was counted once. The V call is TRBV11-3, the J call TRBJ1-1, with a tentative D call TRBD1 (6 bases). CDR1 SGHNT and CDR2 YENEEA come from the germline V gene. CDR3 length: 13 amino acids. Trimming left V 5 bases short and J 6 bases short, with 13 bases between. The CDR3 DNA reads TGTGCCAGCAGCCTAAAACAGGGAGCTGAAGCTTTCTTT. Encoded protein: CASSLKQGAEAFF.

The rearrangement uses TRBV5-4 and TRBJ1-4; a possible D gene is TRBD1 (5 bases). The germline gives CDR1 SGHNT, CDR2 YYREEE (reference sequence). The length of the CDR3 is 15 residues. Trimming cost V 0 bases and J 4 bases, with 10 bases left between them. CDR3 coding DNA: TGTGCCAGCAGCTTGGCCGGGCAGGGTAATGAAAAACTGTTTTTT. This encodes CASSLAGQGNEKLFF.

This clone was detected a few times. The J gene is TRBJ2-3, the V gene TRBV29-1, with a tentative D call TRBD2 (6 bases). Germline CDR1 and CDR2: SQVTM and ANQGSEA. The V end lost 1 base, the J end lost 5 bases, and 10 bases lay between the germline ends. This CDR3 region has 13 residues. The DNA for the CDR3 is TGCAGCGTTGAAGGGTTGGGGGGAGATACGCAGTATTTT. This codes for CSVEGLGGDTQYF.

V is TRBV7-3 and J is TRBJ1-6; a possible D gene is TRBD1 (6 bases). The germline gives CDR1 SGHTA, CDR2 FQGTGA. V dropped 2 bases and J dropped 10 bases, with 18 bases sitting between them. The CDR3 totals 16 residues. This chain's CDR3 is CASSLEERQARSPLHF. CDR3 sequence (DNA): TGTGCCAGCAGCTTAGAAGAGAGACAGGCGAGGTCACCCCTCCACTTT.

The chain couples TRBV19 to TRBJ1-1; D remains ambiguous. V was trimmed by 1 base and J by 3 bases, leaving 6 bases between them. The CDR3 length is 13 residues. CDR1 and CDR2 from the germline V gene are LNHDA and SQIVND (reference sequence). CDR3 sequence: CASSIVAYTEAFF. CDR3 in DNA: TGTGCCAGTAGTATAGTGGCCTACACTGAAGCTTTCTTT.

In this sample, this clone turned up a few times. This rearrangement joins TRBV19 to TRBJ2-5; the match to TRBD2 covers 8 bases. The DNA end lines up better with TRBJ2-7; the J call may be wrong. The CDR3 loop spans 16 amino acids. Germline V gene data show CDR1 as LNHDA and CDR2 as SQIVND (reference sequence). The CDR3 DNA follows: TGTGCCAGTGCCAGAGGACTAGCCGTTAGTTCCTACGAGCAGTACTTC. It is translated as CASARGLAVSSYEQYF.

The chain joins TRBV19 to TRBJ1-5, with 7 bases aligning to TRBD1. This CDR3 contains 18 residues. The V gene end was trimmed by 5 bases and the J gene end by 0 bases; junction bases not matched to a gene: 13. Germline assignment: CDR1 LNHDA and CDR2 SQIVND (reference sequence). CDR3 sequence reads: CASSSQGVGGSSNQPQHF. DNA of the CDR3: TGTGCCAGTAGTTCCCAGGGGGTTGGGGGGTCTAGCAATCAGCCCCAGCATTTT.

CDR3 in DNA: TGCGCCAGCAGCTTGAAGGGACAGTTCACTGAAGCTTTCTTT. This codes for CASSLKGQFTEAFF. V and J are TRBV5-1 and TRBJ1-1; 7 nucleotides line up with TRBD1. This CDR3 contains 14 residues. Unmatched junction bases numbered 4, after V lost 1 base and J lost 4 bases. The germline CDR1 and CDR2 sequences are SGHRS and YFSETQ.

The chain has TRBV28 and TRBJ2-5, with D possibly being TRBD2 (6 bases). The V end lost 5 bases, the J end lost 5 bases, and 15 bases lay between the germline ends. The CDR3 runs to 14 residues. Germline assignment: CDR1 MDHEN and CDR2 SYDVKM. The CDR3 loop is CASSTLTRSETQYF. The DNA for the CDR3 is TGTGCCAGCAGTACCCTGACTAGATCTGAGACCCAGTACTTC.

The rearrangement links TRBV28 to TRBJ2-3, with D possibly being TRBD2 (6 bases). The germline V and J ends were trimmed by 4 bases and 1 base, with 21 bases remaining between them. The CDR3 runs 18 residues. The germline gives CDR1 MDHEN, CDR2 SYDVKM. In DNA, the CDR3 is TGTGCCAGCAGTTCCTCACCGGGCCTCGGGAGTGGCACAGATACGCAGTATTTT. It codes for CASSSSPGLGSGTDTQYF.

This chain joins TRBV9 and TRBJ2-3; a possible D gene is TRBD1 (5 bases). Germline CDR1 is SGDLS and CDR2 is YYNGEE. The V and J ends lost 4 bases and 4 bases respectively, with 19 bases between them. CDR3 size: 16 residues. This CDR3 reads CASSPRQLGGPDTQYF. DNA of the CDR3: TGTGCCAGCAGCCCCAGACAGTTAGGTGGACCAGATACGCAGTATTTT.